This T cell receptor (beta chain) was observed in a study of blood T cell repertoires in COVID-19. Study context: Italy, Spain and the United States were the sources of the convalescent and acute COVID-19 samples.

Seattle participants joined during active infection and were tracked over time. Measured with immunoSEQ multiplex PCR; TCRdb has only the in-frame clones, and not every one. The data contain about 350,000 clones, roughly 86% of them seen just once; the ten biggest clones take up around 9.9%. The material sequenced was peripheral blood. The receptor's source is a man aged 25 to 40 with COVID-19, enrolled during active disease.

CDR3 sequence (DNA): TGTGCCAGCAGTCCGACTAGCGTCTACGAGCAGTACTTC. This translates into CASSPTSVYEQYF. V gene TRBV28 combines with J gene TRBJ2-7; 8 nucleotides line up with TRBD2. Germline V gives CDR1 MDHEN, CDR2 SYDVKM. V was pared by 5 bases and J by 3 bases, with 3 bases of the junction left unmatched. The CDR3 has 13 residues.